Listed here are 12 T cell receptor beta chains from one sample, sequenced in a study of cytomegalovirus exposure and HLA in healthy donors. PCR employed 60 Vbeta and 13 Jbeta primers. Here immunoSEQ multiplex PCR was the method, and the copy in TCRdb shows in-frame clones only, minus some. The sample lists approximately 300,000 clones, about 83% occurring once. The sample consisted of PBMCs. All receptors derive from a woman between 40 and 55 years old in good health and CMV-seropositive.

The chain is built from TRBV29-1 and TRBJ1-2; tentatively, D is TRBD1 (6 bases). There are 13 residues in the CDR3. V gave up 3 bases and J gave up 3 bases, with 11 bases separating them. The germline V gene has CDR1 SQVTM and CDR2 ANQGSEA. This CDR3 reads CSVDGGTDYGYTF. CDR3 DNA sequence: TGCAGCGTTGATGGGGGCACTGACTATGGCTACACCTTC. Using reference TRBV29-1 and TRBJ1-2 for the parts outside the CDR3, the full variable domain is SAVISQKPSRDICQRGTSLTIQCQVDSQVTMMFWYRQQPGQSLTLIATANQGSEATYESGFVIDKFPISRPNLTFSTLTVSNMSPEDSSIYLCSVDGGTDYGYTFGSGTRLTVV.

This clone was counted a single time. The V gene is TRBV5-1, the J gene TRBJ2-2, with D perhaps TRBD1 (5 bases). CDR3 length: 14 residues. The V end lost 4 bases, the J end lost 1 base, and 8 bases lay between the germline ends. Germline V lookup: CDR1 SGHRS, CDR2 YFSETQ. The CDR3 DNA reads TGCGCCAGCAGCCTAACAGGGAACACCGGGGAGCTGTTTTTT. Translation gives CASSLTGNTGELFF.

This chain joins TRBV21-1 and TRBJ1-2. TRBV21-1 is flagged as a pseudogene. CDR3 size: 16 residues. CDR3 region: CASSKPKVFGGYGYTF. The DNA for the CDR3 is TGTGCCAGCAGCAAACCTAAGGTCTTTGGCGGGTATGGCTACACCTTC.

V and J are TRBV28 and TRBJ2-1, with TRBD2 identical over 9 bases. The CDR3 is 16 amino acids. The J segment lost 0 bases and the V segment lost 6 bases, leaving 6 bases of the junction unmatched. Germline CDR1 MDHEN, CDR2 SYDVKM. CDR3 in amino acids: CASRLGLASSYNEQFF. CDR3 nucleotide sequence: TGTGCCAGCAGGCTCGGACTAGCGAGCTCCTACAATGAGCAGTTCTTC.

The rearrangement uses TRBV27 and TRBJ1-2; 7 bases match TRBD1. This CDR3 spans 13 amino acids. CDR1 MNHEY and CDR2 SMNVEV come from the germline V gene (reference sequence). The chain's CDR3 is CASRQGHYAGYTF. The CDR3 DNA is TGTGCGAGTCGACAGGGTCACTATGCTGGCTACACCTTC.

V is TRBV5-1 and J is TRBJ2-2; D is ambiguous. The CDR3 runs to 15 residues. V lost 0 bases, J lost 1 base, and 7 bases lay in between. In germline, CDR1 is SGHRS, CDR2 YFSETQ. CDR3 bases: TGCGCCAGCAGCTTGGCAGCGAGGAACACCGGGGAGCTGTTTTTT. Amino acid sequence: CASSLAARNTGELFF.

This sequence joins TRBV9 and TRBJ2-2; a possible D gene is TRBD2 (6 bases). The V end lost 2 bases, the J end lost 2 bases, and 13 bases lay between the germline ends. CDR1 and CDR2 from the germline V gene are SGDLS and YYNGEE. The CDR3 length is 16 residues. Written as DNA, the CDR3 is TGTGCCAGCAGCGTTTCCGGGGGTGCAAACACCGGGGAGCTGTTTTTT. Protein: CASSVSGGANTGELFF.

CDR3 protein: CASSLLLGTGAAEQFF. For the CDR3, the DNA is TGTGCCAGCAGTTTACTATTAGGGACAGGGGCGGCTGAGCAGTTCTTC. The V call is TRBV27, the J call TRBJ2-1; the match to TRBD1 covers 10 bases. CDR3 size: 16 residues. The germline gives CDR1 MNHEY, CDR2 SMNVEV (reference sequence). V dropped 2 bases and J dropped 9; count of bases not matched to a gene: 10.

The chain joins TRBV6-5 to TRBJ2-3; 11 bases align to TRBD2. V dropped 0 bases and J dropped 4; count of bases not matched to a gene: 3. Germline V gives CDR1 MNHEY, CDR2 SVGAGI. The CDR3 runs to 16 residues. The DNA of the CDR3 is TGTGCCAGCAGTTACTCTAGCGGGAGGGCCCCAGATACGCAGTATTTT. It encodes CASSYSSGRAPDTQYF.

V gene TRBV7-8 combines with J gene TRBJ1-5; 7 bases agree with TRBD1. This CDR3 comprises 15 residues. The trim removed 4 bases at V and 5 bases at J, leaving 8 bases unmatched. In germline, CDR1 is SGHVS, CDR2 FQNEAQ. CDR3 DNA: TGTGCCAGCAGCTCAACCGGGACAGTGGATCAGCCCCAGCATTTT. It is translated as CASSSTGTVDQPQHF.

This chain connects TRBV28 to TRBJ2-7; the match to TRBD2 covers 7 bases. The CDR3 loop spans 14 amino acids. The germline gives CDR1 MDHEN, CDR2 SYDVKM. Losses at the gene ends were 8 bases for V and 3 bases for J; bases not matched to a gene: 10. CDR3 sequence: CASGRLAINYEQYF. The CDR3 DNA reads TGTGCCAGCGGACGACTAGCTATAAACTACGAGCAGTACTTC.

This chain links TRBV30 with TRBJ1-5; D call uncertain. Germline V gene data show CDR1 as GTSNPN and CDR2 as SVGIG (reference sequence). Trimming removed 4 bases at V and 1 base at J, with 14 bases between. CDR3 length: 15 amino acids. The CDR3 DNA follows: TGTGCCTGGACGGGCCTCGGAGGGAGCAATCAGCCCCAGCATTTT. Protein: CAWTGLGGSNQPQHF.